This TCR beta chain was sequenced during a study of Ad26.COV2.S vaccination and SARS-CoV-2 variants. Overall study: Administration of Ad26.COV2.S was intramuscular, either once or twice 56 days apart.

There are 12 residues in the CDR3. V lost 3 bases and J 9 bases, leaving 9 bases between the germline ends. Measured with immunoSEQ multiplex PCR; TCRdb has only the in-frame clones, and not every one. This sample has about 220,000 clones; approximately 88% occur once, and the top ten carry about 10%. Sample treatment: roughly 20 received Ad26.COV2.S at low or high dose, single or two shots; a few received placebo; per-sample allocation not given. Following the first vaccine or placebo injection, samples were taken on day 63. This sample comprised peripheral blood, obtained in a trial of Ad26.COV2.S vaccine versus placebo. The chain is built from TRBV12-3 or TRBV12-4 and TRBJ2-1; D is unclear. This TCR came from a person aged 18 to 59 who received the Ad26.COV2.S COVID-19 vaccine or a placebo. The CDR3 DNA sequence: TGTGCCAGCAGTTTTTTGCAAAGTGAGCAGTTCTTC. Amino acid sequence: CASSFLQSEQFF.